One and the same sample provided the 8 T cell receptor beta chains below, sequenced in a study of shared clonotypes between healthy human individuals. TCRdb's copy holds only in-frame clones and misses some; the assay was immunoSEQ multiplex PCR. Of under 2,500,000 clones in the sample, about 94% were seen once. Material: naive CD4+ T cells sorted from blood. Regarding subset: CD45RA+ positively selected. Source of these receptors: a man in his late teens or twenties in good health.

V is TRBV30 and J is TRBJ2-5; D perhaps matches TRBD1 (7 bases). The CDR3 has 12 residues. V lost 7 bases and J lost 5, with 14 bases in between. Germline CDR1 and CDR2: GTSNPN and SVGIG (reference sequence). The CDR3 loop reads CALDRAGETQYF. The CDR3 coding sequence is TGTGCCTTAGACAGGGCGGGGGAGACCCAGTACTTC.

The V gene is TRBV19, the J gene TRBJ1-2; the D gene is possibly TRBD1 (6 bases). This CDR3 region has 15 residues. Trimming took off 0 bases at V and 4 bases at J, with 12 bases between the two ends. Germline-derived CDR1 and CDR2 are LNHDA and SQIVND (reference sequence). For the CDR3, the DNA is TGTGCCAGTAGTATAGAAGGGCGGGGGCCCTATGGCTACACCTTC. This gives the protein CASSIEGRGPYGYTF.

The chain is built from TRBV18 and TRBJ2-4; no clear D gene. Germline CDR1 is KGHSH and CDR2 is LQKENI. V lost 0 bases and J lost 5, with 14 bases in between. The length of the CDR3 is 16 residues. CDR3 residues: CASSPPLDESENIQYF. CDR3 bases: TGTGCCAGCTCACCACCTTTGGACGAATCGGAAAACATTCAGTACTTC.

The V gene is TRBV11-3, the J gene TRBJ2-1; TRBD2 is a possible D gene (5 bases). The germline V gene encodes CDR1 SGHNT and CDR2 YENEEA. The CDR3 contains 13 residues. Trimming shortened V by 6 bases and J by 9 bases, and 15 bases separated the two germline ends. CDR3 bases: TGTGCCAGCAGTCCTTCTAGCAAGGGTGAGCAGTTCTTC. Protein sequence: CASSPSSKGEQFF.

The CDR3 sequence is CASSFYGMNTEAFF. CDR3 bases: TGTGCCAGCAGCTTTTACGGCATGAACACTGAAGCTTTCTTT. The genes are TRBV7-2 and TRBJ1-1; D is unclear. CDR3 length equals 14 residues. Trimming pared 3 bases from V and 0 bases from J, leaving 8 bases between. Germline V CDR1 and CDR2: SGHTA, FQGNSA.

This chain uses TRBV6-1 with TRBJ1-5; 9 nucleotides align to TRBD1. V was pared by 4 bases and J by 5 bases, with 12 bases of the junction left unmatched. This CDR3 spans 17 amino acids. Germline V lookup: CDR1 MNHNS, CDR2 SASEGT. The CDR3 DNA reads TGTGCCAGCAGTGGCCCCGCCGGACAGGGGCTGGATCAGCCCCAGCATTTT. Residues: CASSGPAGQGLDQPQHF.

The chain couples TRBV7-9 to TRBJ2-3, with 8 bases that match TRBD1. Germline V gives CDR1 SEHNR, CDR2 FQNEAQ (reference sequence). Germline trimming cut 0 bases from V and 3 bases from J; bases unmatched to any gene: 5. The CDR3 runs 16 residues. Here the CDR3 DNA reads TGTGCCAGCAGCTTAGCGCGGACAGGGAGGACAGATACGCAGTATTTT. Its translation: CASSLARTGRTDTQYF.

This rearrangement joins TRBV18 to TRBJ2-2, with D hard to call. The V end was cut by 3 bases, the J end by 9 bases, with 11 bases between. The V gene's germline CDR1 is KGHSH and CDR2 LQKENI. The CDR3 contains 13 residues. CDR3 sequence: CASSPGHLRELFF. The DNA for the CDR3 is TGTGCCAGCTCACCTGGGCACCTCAGGGAGCTGTTTTTT.